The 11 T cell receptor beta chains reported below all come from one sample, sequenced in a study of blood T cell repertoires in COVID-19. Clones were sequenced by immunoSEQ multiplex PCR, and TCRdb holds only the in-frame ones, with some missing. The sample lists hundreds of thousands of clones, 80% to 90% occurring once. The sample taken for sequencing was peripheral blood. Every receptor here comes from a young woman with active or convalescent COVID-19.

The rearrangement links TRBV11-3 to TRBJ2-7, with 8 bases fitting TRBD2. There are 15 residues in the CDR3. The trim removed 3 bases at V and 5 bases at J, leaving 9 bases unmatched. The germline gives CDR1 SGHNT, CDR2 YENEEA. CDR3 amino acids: CASSLGAGGADEQYF. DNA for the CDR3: TGTGCCAGCAGCTTGGGGGCGGGAGGTGCGGACGAGCAGTACTTC.

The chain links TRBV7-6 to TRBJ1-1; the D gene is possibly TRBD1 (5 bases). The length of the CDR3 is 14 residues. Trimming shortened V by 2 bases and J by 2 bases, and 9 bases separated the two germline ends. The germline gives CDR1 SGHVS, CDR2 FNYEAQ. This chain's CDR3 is CASSLQGGNTEAFF. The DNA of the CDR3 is TGTGCCAGCAGCTTACAGGGCGGCAACACTGAAGCTTTCTTT.

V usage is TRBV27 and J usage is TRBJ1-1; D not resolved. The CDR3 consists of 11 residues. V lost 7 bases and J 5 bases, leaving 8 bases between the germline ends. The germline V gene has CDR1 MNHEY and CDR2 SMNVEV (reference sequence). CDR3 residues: CASKGGTEAFF. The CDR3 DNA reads TGTGCCAGCAAGGGAGGGACTGAAGCTTTCTTT.

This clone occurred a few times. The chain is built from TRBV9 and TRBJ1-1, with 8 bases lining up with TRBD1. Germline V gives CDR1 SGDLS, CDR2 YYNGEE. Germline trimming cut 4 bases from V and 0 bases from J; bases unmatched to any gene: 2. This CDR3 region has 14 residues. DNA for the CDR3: TGTGCCAGCAGCAGGACAGGGATGAACACTGAAGCTTTCTTT. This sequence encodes CASSRTGMNTEAFF.

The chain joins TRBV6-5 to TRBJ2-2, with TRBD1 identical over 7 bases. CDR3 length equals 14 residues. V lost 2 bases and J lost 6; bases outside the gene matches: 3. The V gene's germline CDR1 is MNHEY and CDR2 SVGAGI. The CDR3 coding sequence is TGTGCCAGCAGTTACAGGGGGCGATCCGGGGAGCTGTTTTTT. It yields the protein CASSYRGRSGELFF.

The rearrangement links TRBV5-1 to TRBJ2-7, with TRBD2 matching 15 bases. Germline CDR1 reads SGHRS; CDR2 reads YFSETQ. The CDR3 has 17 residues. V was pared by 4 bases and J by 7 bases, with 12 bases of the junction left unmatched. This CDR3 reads CASSHGTSGGTKTEQYF. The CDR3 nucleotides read TGCGCCAGCAGCCACGGGACTAGCGGGGGGACAAAGACAGAGCAGTACTTC. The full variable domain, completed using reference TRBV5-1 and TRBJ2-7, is KAGVTQTPRYLIKTRGQQVTLSCSPISGHRSVSWYQQTPGQGLQFLFEYFSETQRNKGNFPGRFSGRQFSNSRSEMNVSTLELGDSALYLCASSHGTSGGTKTEQYFGPGTRLTVT.

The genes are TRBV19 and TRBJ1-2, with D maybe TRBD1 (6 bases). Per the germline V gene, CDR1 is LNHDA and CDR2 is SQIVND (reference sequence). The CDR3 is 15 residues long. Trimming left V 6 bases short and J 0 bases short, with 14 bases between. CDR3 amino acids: CASSIRQVANYGYTF. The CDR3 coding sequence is TGTGCCAGTAGCATCAGACAGGTCGCTAACTATGGCTACACCTTC.

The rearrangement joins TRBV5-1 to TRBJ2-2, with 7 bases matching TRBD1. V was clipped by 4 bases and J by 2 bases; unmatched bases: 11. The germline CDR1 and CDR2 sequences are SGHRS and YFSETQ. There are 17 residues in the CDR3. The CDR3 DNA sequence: TGCGCCAGCAGCAGGGGGACAGCACTAACTAACACCGGGGAGCTGTTTTTT. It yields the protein CASSRGTALTNTGELFF. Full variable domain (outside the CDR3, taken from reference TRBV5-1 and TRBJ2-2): KAGVTQTPRYLIKTRGQQVTLSCSPISGHRSVSWYQQTPGQGLQFLFEYFSETQRNKGNFPGRFSGRQFSNSRSEMNVSTLELGDSALYLCASSRGTALTNTGELFFGEGSRLTVL.

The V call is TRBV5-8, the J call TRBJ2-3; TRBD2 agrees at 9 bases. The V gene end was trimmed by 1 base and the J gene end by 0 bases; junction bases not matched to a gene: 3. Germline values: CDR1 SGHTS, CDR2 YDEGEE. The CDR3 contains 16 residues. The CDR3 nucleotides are TGTGCCAGCAGCTTGCGGACTAGCGATAGCACAGATACGCAGTATTTT. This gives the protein CASSLRTSDSTDTQYF.

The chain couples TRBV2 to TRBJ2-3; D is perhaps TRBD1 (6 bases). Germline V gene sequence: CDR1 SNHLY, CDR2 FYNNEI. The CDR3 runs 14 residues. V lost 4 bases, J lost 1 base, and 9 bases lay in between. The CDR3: CASSVEGGTDTQYF. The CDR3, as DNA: TGTGCCAGCAGTGTAGAGGGGGGCACAGATACGCAGTATTTT.

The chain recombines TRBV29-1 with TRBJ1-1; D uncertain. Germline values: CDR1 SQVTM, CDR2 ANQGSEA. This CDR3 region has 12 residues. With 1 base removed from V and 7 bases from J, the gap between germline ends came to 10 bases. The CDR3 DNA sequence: TGCAGCGTTGAAGGTGGGTCAGGTGAAGCTTTCTTT. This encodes CSVEGGSGEAFF.